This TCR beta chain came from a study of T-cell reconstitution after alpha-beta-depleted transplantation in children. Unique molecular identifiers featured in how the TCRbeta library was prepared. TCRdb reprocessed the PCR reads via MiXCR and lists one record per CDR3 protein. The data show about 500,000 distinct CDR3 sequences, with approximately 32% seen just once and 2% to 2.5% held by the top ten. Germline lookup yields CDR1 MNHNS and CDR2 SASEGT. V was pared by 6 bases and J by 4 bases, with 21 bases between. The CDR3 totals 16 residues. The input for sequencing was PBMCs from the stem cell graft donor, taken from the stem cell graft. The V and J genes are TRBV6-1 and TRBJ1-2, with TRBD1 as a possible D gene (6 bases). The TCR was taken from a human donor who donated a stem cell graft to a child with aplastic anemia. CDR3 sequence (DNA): TGTGCCAGCAGACGTTCACCGGGACAAGATCTCTATGGCTACACCTTC. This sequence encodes CASRRSPGQDLYGYTF.